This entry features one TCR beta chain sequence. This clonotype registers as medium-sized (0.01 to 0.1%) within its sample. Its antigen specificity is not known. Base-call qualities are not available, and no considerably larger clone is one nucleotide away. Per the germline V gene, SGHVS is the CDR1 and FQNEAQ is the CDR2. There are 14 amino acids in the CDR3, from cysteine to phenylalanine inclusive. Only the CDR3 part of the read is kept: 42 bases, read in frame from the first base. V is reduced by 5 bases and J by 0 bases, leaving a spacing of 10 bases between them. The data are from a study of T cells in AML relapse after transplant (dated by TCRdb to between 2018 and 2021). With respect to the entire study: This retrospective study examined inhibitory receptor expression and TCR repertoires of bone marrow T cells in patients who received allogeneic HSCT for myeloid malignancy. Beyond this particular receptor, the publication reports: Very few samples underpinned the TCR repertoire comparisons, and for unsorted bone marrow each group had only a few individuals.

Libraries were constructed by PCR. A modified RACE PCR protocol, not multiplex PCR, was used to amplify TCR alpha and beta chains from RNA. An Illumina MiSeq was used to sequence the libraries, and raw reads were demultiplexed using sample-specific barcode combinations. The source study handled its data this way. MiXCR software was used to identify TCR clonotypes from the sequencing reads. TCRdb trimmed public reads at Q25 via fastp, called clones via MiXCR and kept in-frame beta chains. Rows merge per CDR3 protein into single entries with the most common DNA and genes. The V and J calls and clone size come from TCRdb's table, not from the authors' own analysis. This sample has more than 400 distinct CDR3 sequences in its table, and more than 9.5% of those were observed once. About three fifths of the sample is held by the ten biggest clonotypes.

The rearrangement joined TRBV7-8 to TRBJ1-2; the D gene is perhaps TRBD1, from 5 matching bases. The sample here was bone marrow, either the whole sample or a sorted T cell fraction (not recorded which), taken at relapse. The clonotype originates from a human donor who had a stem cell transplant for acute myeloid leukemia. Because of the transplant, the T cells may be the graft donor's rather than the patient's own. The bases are TGTGCCAGCAGCGACAGACAGTCTAACTATGGCTACACCTTC. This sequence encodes CASSDRQSNYGYTF. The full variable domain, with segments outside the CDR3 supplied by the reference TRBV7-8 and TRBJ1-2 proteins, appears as GAGVSQSPRYKVAKRGQDVALRCDPISGHVSLFWYQQALGQGPEFLTYFQNEAQLDKSGLPSDRFFAERPEGSVSTLKIQRTQQEDSAVYLCASSDRQSNYGYTFGSGTRLTVV.